These T cell receptor beta chains were read from a single sample in a study of blood T cell repertoires in COVID-19. TCRdb's table, derived via immunoSEQ multiplex PCR, lists solely in-frame clones and lacks some. Of 120,000 to 150,000 clones listed, about four fifths were seen once; the top ten hold about 12%. Sequencing used peripheral blood. All receptors derive from an elderly man with acute or convalescent COVID-19. Each CDR3 is given with its conserved first and last residue. Each record gives: CDR3 protein, CDR3 DNA, V gene, J gene, D gene, clone size, CDR3 length. D genes are given only for firm matches. Rows may omit the clone size; those that give it use once, few, many or a size class.

CDR3 protein: CASSYRSGGSQETQYF; CDR3 DNA: TGTGCCAGCAGCTACAGGAGCGGGGGGTCTCAAGAGACCCAGTACTTC; V gene: TRBV7-2; J gene: TRBJ2-5; D gene: TRBD2; clone size: -; CDR3 length: 16
CDR3 protein: CASSLLGGTHEQYF; CDR3 DNA: TGTGCCAGCAGCCTCCTAGGGGGTACCCACGAGCAGTACTTC; V gene: TRBV14; J gene: TRBJ2-7; D gene: -; clone size: few; CDR3 length: 14
CDR3 protein: CAISEHQGDTEKLFF; CDR3 DNA: TGTGCCATCAGTGAGCATCAGGGGGACACTGAAAAACTGTTTTTT; V gene: TRBV10-3; J gene: TRBJ1-4; D gene: TRBD1; clone size: -; CDR3 length: 15
CDR3 protein: CASSRGGEKLFF; CDR3 DNA: TGTGCCAGCAGCCGGGGGGGTGAAAAACTGTTTTTT; V gene: TRBV9; J gene: TRBJ1-4; D gene: -; clone size: -; CDR3 length: 12
CDR3 protein: CSASRRQNTGELFF; CDR3 DNA: TGCAGTGCTAGTCGGCGGCAGAACACCGGGGAGCTGTTTTTT; V gene: TRBV20-1; J gene: TRBJ2-2; D gene: -; clone size: -; CDR3 length: 14
CDR3 protein: CASSPSREHTEAFF; CDR3 DNA: TGTGCCAGCTCACCATCCAGGGAACACACTGAAGCTTTCTTT; V gene: TRBV18; J gene: TRBJ1-1; D gene: -; clone size: once; CDR3 length: 14
CDR3 protein: CASSHSQVLHYEQYF; CDR3 DNA: TGTGCCAGCAGCCATTCACAGGTCCTTCACTACGAGCAGTACTTC; V gene: TRBV14; J gene: TRBJ2-7; D gene: -; clone size: few; CDR3 length: 15
CDR3 protein: CASSQGLAGGRGETQYF; CDR3 DNA: TGCGCCAGCAGCCAGGGACTAGCGGGGGGGCGGGGTGAGACCCAGTACTTC; V gene: TRBV4-3; J gene: TRBJ2-5; D gene: TRBD2; clone size: -; CDR3 length: 17
CDR3 protein: CASSRMGLAGALHSYF; CDR3 DNA: TGTGCCAGCAGCCGAATGGGACTAGCGGGGGCCCTCCATTCGTATTTT; V gene: TRBV3-1/TRBV3-2; J gene: TRBJ2-3; D gene: TRBD2; clone size: -; CDR3 length: 16
CDR3 protein: CASSLRAGYNEQFF; CDR3 DNA: TGTGCCAGCAGCTTAAGGGCAGGGTACAATGAGCAGTTCTTC; V gene: TRBV7-9; J gene: TRBJ2-1; D gene: -; clone size: once; CDR3 length: 14
CDR3 protein: CASGGITGSSYEQYF; CDR3 DNA: TGTGCCAGCGGGGGGATAACGGGGAGCTCCTACGAGCAGTACTTC; V gene: TRBV9; J gene: TRBJ2-7; D gene: -; clone size: -; CDR3 length: 15
CDR3 protein: CASSQWTGQETQYF; CDR3 DNA: TGTGCCAGCAGCCAATGGACAGGTCAAGAGACCCAGTACTTC; V gene: TRBV11-1; J gene: TRBJ2-5; D gene: TRBD1; clone size: -; CDR3 length: 14
CDR3 protein: CASSLAGAEGLGETQYF; CDR3 DNA: TGTGCCAGCAGCTTAGCGGGGGCCGAGGGGTTAGGGGAGACCCAGTACTTC; V gene: TRBV7-2; J gene: TRBJ2-5; D gene: -; clone size: -; CDR3 length: 17
CDR3 protein: CASHPGIGSGGQETQYF; CDR3 DNA: TGCGCCAGCCACCCAGGGATCGGTAGCGGGGGCCAAGAGACCCAGTACTTC; V gene: TRBV5-1; J gene: TRBJ2-5; D gene: TRBD2; clone size: -; CDR3 length: 17
CDR3 protein: CASSQANSPLHF; CDR3 DNA: TGTGCCAGCAGCCAGGCGAATTCACCCCTCCACTTT; V gene: TRBV5-4; J gene: TRBJ1-6; D gene: -; clone size: -; CDR3 length: 12
CDR3 protein: CASSLEGGSYEQYF; CDR3 DNA: TGTGCCAGCAGCTTAGAAGGGGGCTCCTACGAGCAGTACTTC; V gene: TRBV7-9; J gene: TRBJ2-7; D gene: -; clone size: once; CDR3 length: 14
CDR3 protein: CASRTGTANNEKLFF; CDR3 DNA: TGTGCCAGCAGAACCGGGACAGCTAATAATGAAAAACTGTTTTTT; V gene: TRBV6-5; J gene: TRBJ1-4; D gene: TRBD1; clone size: -; CDR3 length: 15
CDR3 protein: CASGGARTQYF; CDR3 DNA: TGTGCCAGCGGGGGGGCCCGTACGCAGTATTTT; V gene: TRBV12-3/TRBV12-4; J gene: TRBJ2-3; D gene: -; clone size: -; CDR3 length: 11
CDR3 protein: CSVGDSLNTEAFF; CDR3 DNA: TGCAGCGTTGGCGACAGCCTGAACACTGAAGCTTTCTTT; V gene: TRBV29-1; J gene: TRBJ1-1; D gene: -; clone size: -; CDR3 length: 13
CDR3 protein: CASSFTGGGRDYTF; CDR3 DNA: TGCGCCAGCAGCTTTACAGGTGGGGGCCGTGACTACACCTTC; V gene: TRBV5-1; J gene: TRBJ1-2; D gene: -; clone size: -; CDR3 length: 14
CDR3 protein: CASSQGPGRGTEAFF; CDR3 DNA: TGTGCCAGCAGCCAAGGGCCAGGGCGGGGCACTGAAGCTTTCTTT; V gene: TRBV14; J gene: TRBJ1-1; D gene: -; clone size: once; CDR3 length: 15
CDR3 protein: CARSLARIFQGQGEGGYTF; CDR3 DNA: TGTGCCAGAAGCTTAGCGCGCATCTTCCAGGGACAGGGAGAAGGCGGCTACACCTTC; V gene: TRBV7-5; J gene: TRBJ1-2; D gene: -; clone size: -; CDR3 length: 19
CDR3 protein: CSVEVGGTGHNEQFF; CDR3 DNA: TGCAGCGTCGAGGTGGGGGGAACGGGCCACAATGAGCAGTTCTTC; V gene: TRBV29-1; J gene: TRBJ2-1; D gene: -; clone size: -; CDR3 length: 15
CDR3 protein: CASSLIGPGQPRNTIYF; CDR3 DNA: TGTGCCAGCAGCTTGATAGGGCCGGGACAGCCGAGAAACACCATATATTTT; V gene: TRBV11-2; J gene: TRBJ1-3; D gene: TRBD1; clone size: -; CDR3 length: 17
CDR3 protein: CASSPRRLDGYTF; CDR3 DNA: TGTGCCAGCTCACCACGGAGATTAGATGGCTACACCTTC; V gene: TRBV18; J gene: TRBJ1-2; D gene: -; clone size: few; CDR3 length: 13
CDR3 protein: CASSLAQADEQFF; CDR3 DNA: TGTGCCAGCAGTTTAGCACAGGCTGATGAGCAGTTCTTC; V gene: TRBV28; J gene: TRBJ2-1; D gene: -; clone size: -; CDR3 length: 13
CDR3 protein: CASSSVGDGYTF; CDR3 DNA: TGTGCCAGCAGCTCCGTAGGGGATGGCTACACCTTC; V gene: TRBV3-1/TRBV3-2; J gene: TRBJ1-2; D gene: -; clone size: few; CDR3 length: 12
CDR3 protein: CASSADVTGGGNTIYF; CDR3 DNA: TGTGCCAGCAGCGCGGATGTTACAGGGGGTGGAAACACCATATATTTT; V gene: TRBV5-8; J gene: TRBJ1-3; D gene: TRBD1; clone size: -; CDR3 length: 16
CDR3 protein: CAWSVRGYGYTF; CDR3 DNA: TGTGCCTGGAGTGTACGGGGATATGGCTACACCTTC; V gene: TRBV30; J gene: TRBJ1-2; D gene: -; clone size: once; CDR3 length: 12
CDR3 protein: CASSYGAGTDTQYF; CDR3 DNA: TGTGCCAGCAGTTACGGGGCCGGCACAGATACGCAGTATTTT; V gene: TRBV6-5; J gene: TRBJ2-3; D gene: -; clone size: once; CDR3 length: 14
CDR3 protein: CASSPGGRSYEQYF; CDR3 DNA: TGCGCCAGCAGCCCCGGGGGGAGGTCCTACGAGCAGTACTTC; V gene: TRBV5-1; J gene: TRBJ2-7; D gene: TRBD2; clone size: few; CDR3 length: 14
CDR3 protein: CASSPVEHYEQYF; CDR3 DNA: TGTGCCAGCAGCCCGGTTGAGCACTACGAGCAGTACTTC; V gene: TRBV11-2; J gene: TRBJ2-7; D gene: -; clone size: -; CDR3 length: 13